Below are 4 T cell receptor beta chains sequenced from a single sample in a study of blood T cell repertoires in COVID-19. Only in-frame clones appear in the TCRdb table, and some are missing; sequencing was by immunoSEQ multiplex PCR. Among 25,000 to 35,000 clones listed, around 92% were seen once. What was sequenced was peripheral blood. Receptor source: a woman between 65 and 79 years old with COVID-19, enrolled during active disease.

The chain employs TRBV3-1 (or the pseudogene TRBV3-2) and TRBJ2-7; 12 bases fit TRBD2. Trimming took 4 bases from V and 1 from J; bases not matched to a gene: 14. Germline values: CDR1 LGHDT, CDR2 YNNKEL (reference sequence). The CDR3 is 19 amino acids. The chain's CDR3 is CASSPDSVTSGRSSYEQYF. The CDR3 DNA sequence: TGTGCCAGCAGCCCAGATAGTGTGACTAGCGGGAGATCTTCCTACGAGCAGTACTTC.

This chain joins TRBV15 and TRBJ2-7; 8 positions agree with TRBD2. V shed 0 bases, J shed 0 bases, and the junction held 1 base outside the gene matches. The V gene's germline CDR1 is LNHNV and CDR2 YYDKDF (reference sequence). The CDR3 is 15 amino acids. The CDR3 reads CATSRELAASYEQYF. DNA for the CDR3: TGTGCCACCAGCAGAGAACTAGCGGCCTCCTACGAGCAGTACTTC.

The J gene is TRBJ1-3, the V gene TRBV28; D is ambiguous. V lost 5 bases and J lost 0, with 17 bases in between. Germline V CDR1 and CDR2: MDHEN, SYDVKM. The CDR3 has 17 residues. The CDR3 sequence: CASSNLRLRDSGNTIYF. CDR3 bases: TGTGCCAGCAGTAACCTTAGGTTGCGGGACTCTGGAAACACCATATATTTT.

In its sample, this clone was seen once. This chain uses TRBV3-1 (or the pseudogene TRBV3-2) with TRBJ2-2; 8 bases are a match to TRBD1. The length of the CDR3 is 15 residues. CDR1 LGHDT and CDR2 YNNKEL come from the germline V gene (reference sequence). With V trimmed by 4 bases and J by 7 bases, 8 bases remained unmatched. As DNA, the CDR3 is TGTGCCAGCAGCCCCCGGGACAGGACTCACGGGGAGCTGTTTTTT. Protein sequence: CASSPRDRTHGELFF.